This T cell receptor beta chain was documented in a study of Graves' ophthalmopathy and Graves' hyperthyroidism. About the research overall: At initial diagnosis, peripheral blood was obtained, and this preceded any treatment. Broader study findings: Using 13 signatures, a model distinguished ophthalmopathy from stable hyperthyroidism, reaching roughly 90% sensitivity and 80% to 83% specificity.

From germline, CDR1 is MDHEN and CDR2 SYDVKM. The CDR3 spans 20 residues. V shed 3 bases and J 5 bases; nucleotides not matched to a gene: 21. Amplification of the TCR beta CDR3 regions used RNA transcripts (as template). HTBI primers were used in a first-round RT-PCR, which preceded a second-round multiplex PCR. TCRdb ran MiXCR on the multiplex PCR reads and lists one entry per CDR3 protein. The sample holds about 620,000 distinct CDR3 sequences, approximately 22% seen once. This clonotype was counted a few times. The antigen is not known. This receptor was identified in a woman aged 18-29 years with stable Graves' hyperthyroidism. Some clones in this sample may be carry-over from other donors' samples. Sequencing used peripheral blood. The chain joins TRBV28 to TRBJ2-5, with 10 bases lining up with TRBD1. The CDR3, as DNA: TGTGCCAGCAGTTTCCCGACCCATTCCCGGACAGGGGGGTATTCGGAGACCCAGTACTTC. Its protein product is CASSFPTHSRTGGYSETQYF. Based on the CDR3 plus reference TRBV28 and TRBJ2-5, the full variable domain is DVKVTQSSRYLVKRTGEKVFLECVQDMDHENMFWYRQDPGLGLRLIYFSYDVKMKEKGDIPEGYSVSREKKERFSLILESASTNQTSMYLCASSFPTHSRTGGYSETQYFGPGTRLLVL.